This T cell receptor (beta chain) comes out of a study of CD8+ T cells in alopecia areata. Treatment specified: oral pan-JAK inhibitor, 5-10 mg twice daily. J gave up 3 bases and V 0 bases, and 11 bases lay outside the gene matches. Germline V gene lookup returns CDR1 WSHSY and CDR2 SAAADI. The CDR3 covers 18 residues. Reverse transcription of extracted RNA yielded cDNA, which provided the sequencing template. Assay used: immunoSEQ multiplex PCR; TCRdb lists only in-frame clones, some missing. The table records around 190,000 clones, roughly three fifths of them present only once. This clone occurred a few times.

This specimen was CD4+ T cells sorted from blood, taken at week 4, from a patient treated with tofacitinib. The rearrangement links TRBV10-2 to TRBJ2-4; 7 bases are shared with TRBD2. The sequence was obtained from a human donor with alopecia areata. CDR3 loop: CASSESRSAGSVKNIQYF. The CDR3 nucleotides are TGCGCCAGCAGTGAGTCGAGGTCAGCGGGGTCAGTCAAAAACATTCAGTACTTC.